This T cell receptor (beta chain) stems from a study of T-cell reconstitution after alpha-beta-depleted transplantation in children. The CDR3 covers 16 residues. Germline V gene sequence: CDR1 KGHSH, CDR2 LQKENI. Trimming removed 0 bases at V and 5 bases at J, with 14 bases between. Construction of the TCRbeta library involved unique molecular identifiers. Via MiXCR, TCRdb re-called the PCR reads, giving one row per CDR3 protein. Of more than 500,000 distinct CDR3 sequences detected, over 9.5% appear once; the ten largest clones hold 13% to 15%. This clonotype has a handful of counts. The sequence derives from a female patient between 2 and 15 years old who had a stem cell transplant for aplastic anemia, so the T cells may come from the graft donor. The sequencing here drew on PBMCs, mostly from graft donor cells, taken 180 days after TCRalphabeta/CD19-depleted stem cell transplant. The chain employs TRBV18 and TRBJ2-1, with no clear D. The CDR3 spells CASSPPNPAPDNEQFF. CDR3 sequence (DNA): TGTGCCAGCTCACCACCGAACCCAGCGCCTGACAATGAGCAGTTCTTC.